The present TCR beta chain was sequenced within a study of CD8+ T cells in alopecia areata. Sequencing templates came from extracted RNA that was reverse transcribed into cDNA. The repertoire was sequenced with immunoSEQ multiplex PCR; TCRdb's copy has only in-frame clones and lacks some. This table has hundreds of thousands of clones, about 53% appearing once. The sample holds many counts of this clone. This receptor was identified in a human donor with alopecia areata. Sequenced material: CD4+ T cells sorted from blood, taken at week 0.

Written as DNA, the CDR3 is TGTGCCAGCAGCAGAGAGGAGGGGTTGTATGGCTACACCTTC. This encodes CASSREEGLYGYTF. The J gene is TRBJ1-2, the V gene TRBV4-2; possibly TRBD1 for D (5 bases). The CDR3 consists of 14 residues. V dropped 5 bases and J dropped 5 bases, with 15 bases sitting between them. The germline V gene encodes CDR1 LGHNA and CDR2 YNFKEQ.